This is a list of T cell receptor beta chains from one sample in a study of cytomegalovirus exposure and HLA in healthy donors. Repertoires were generated with immunoSEQ multiplex PCR, while TCRdb's copy carries only in-frame clones and drops some. This table has tens of thousands of clones, roughly 96% appearing once. Specimen: PBMCs. The source is a man aged 18 to 30 in good health and CMV-seronegative. CDR3s include the opening cysteine and the closing phenylalanine or tryptophan. The D gene is left open where the match is weak. Clone sizes are given selectively: once, few, many, or a class where the clone is expanded.

clone_size: .; j_call: TRBJ1-1; v_call: TRBV27; d_call: .; cdr3_aa: CASSLTGFRTEAFF; cdr3_nt: TGTGCCAGCAGTTTGACGGGATTCCGGACTGAAGCTTTCTTT
clone_size: .; j_call: TRBJ2-3; v_call: TRBV30; d_call: .; cdr3_aa: CAWDSALANTQYF; cdr3_nt: TGTGCCTGGGACAGCGCTCTTGCGAATACGCAGTATTTT
clone_size: .; j_call: TRBJ2-1; v_call: TRBV28; d_call: .; cdr3_aa: CASSFRGGDEQFF; cdr3_nt: TGTGCCAGCAGTTTCCGGGGCGGGGATGAGCAGTTCTTC
clone_size: once; j_call: TRBJ2-1; v_call: TRBV12-5; d_call: .; cdr3_aa: CASGLASLIEQFF; cdr3_nt: TGTGCTAGTGGTTTGGCTAGCTTGATTGAGCAGTTCTTC
clone_size: .; j_call: TRBJ2-4; v_call: TRBV2; d_call: .; cdr3_aa: CASSEGAGVVFGIKNIQYF; cdr3_nt: TGTGCCAGCAGTGAGGGGGCAGGGGTTGTGTTTGGGATAAAAAACATTCAGTACTTC
clone_size: .; j_call: TRBJ1-1; v_call: TRBV27; d_call: TRBD1; cdr3_aa: CASWDSNTEAFF; cdr3_nt: TGTGCCAGCTGGGACAGTAACACTGAAGCTTTCTTT
clone_size: .; j_call: TRBJ2-1; v_call: TRBV27; d_call: TRBD2; cdr3_aa: CASSLGTSGNNEQFF; cdr3_nt: TGTGCCAGCAGTTTAGGGACTAGCGGAAACAATGAGCAGTTCTTC
clone_size: once; j_call: TRBJ1-4; v_call: TRBV9; d_call: .; cdr3_aa: CASSRFSVLNEKLFF; cdr3_nt: TGTGCCAGCAGCCGTTTTTCAGTCCTTAATGAAAAACTGTTTTTT
clone_size: once; j_call: TRBJ1-1; v_call: TRBV7-8; d_call: .; cdr3_aa: CASSSRGITEAFF; cdr3_nt: TGTGCCAGCAGCTCCAGGGGTATCACTGAAGCTTTCTTT
clone_size: .; j_call: TRBJ1-1; v_call: TRBV11-2; d_call: .; cdr3_aa: CASSLVGFGAFF; cdr3_nt: TGTGCCAGCAGCTTAGTCGGGTTCGGGGCTTTCTTT
clone_size: .; j_call: TRBJ1-2; v_call: TRBV6-5; d_call: .; cdr3_aa: CASSEQVNYGYTF; cdr3_nt: TGTGCCAGCAGTGAACAGGTTAACTATGGCTACACCTTC
clone_size: .; j_call: TRBJ1-4; v_call: TRBV28; d_call: TRBD1; cdr3_aa: CASSTRQGGEKLFF; cdr3_nt: TGTGCCAGCAGTACCCGACAGGGGGGTGAAAAACTGTTTTTT
clone_size: .; j_call: TRBJ2-6; v_call: TRBV5-1; d_call: .; cdr3_aa: CASSLAGGIGANVLTF; cdr3_nt: TGCGCCAGCAGCTTGGCCGGCGGGATTGGGGCCAACGTCCTGACTTTC
clone_size: .; j_call: TRBJ2-3; v_call: TRBV30; d_call: .; cdr3_aa: CAWMRADTQYF; cdr3_nt: TGTGCCTGGATGAGGGCAGATACGCAGTATTTT
clone_size: .; j_call: TRBJ2-1; v_call: TRBV19; d_call: TRBD1; cdr3_aa: CASSDLLGQGRNEQFF; cdr3_nt: TGTGCCAGTAGTGACCTCCTCGGACAGGGGCGGAATGAGCAGTTCTTC
clone_size: .; j_call: TRBJ1-6; v_call: TRBV28; d_call: .; cdr3_aa: CASSPSGSSYNSPLHF; cdr3_nt: TGTGCCAGCAGTCCATCAGGGTCCTCCTATAATTCACCCCTCCACTTT
clone_size: .; j_call: TRBJ1-6; v_call: TRBV25-1; d_call: .; cdr3_aa: CASSERSSWRGGSPLHF; cdr3_nt: TGTGCCAGCAGTGAAAGGTCGAGTTGGCGGGGAGGGTCACCCCTCCACTTT
clone_size: .; j_call: TRBJ1-2; v_call: TRBV28; d_call: .; cdr3_aa: CASSLQGSKGYTF; cdr3_nt: TGTGCCAGCAGTCTTCAGGGTTCGAAGGGCTACACCTTC
clone_size: once; j_call: TRBJ1-1; v_call: TRBV9; d_call: .; cdr3_aa: CAGSTEDRSNTEAFF; cdr3_nt: TGTGCCGGCAGCACAGAGGACAGATCGAACACTGAAGCTTTCTTT
clone_size: .; j_call: TRBJ2-3; v_call: TRBV28; d_call: .; cdr3_aa: CASSLSSVSTDTQYF; cdr3_nt: TGTGCCAGCAGTTTATCTAGCGTAAGCACAGATACGCAGTATTTT
clone_size: .; j_call: TRBJ1-6; v_call: TRBV5-8; d_call: TRBD1; cdr3_aa: CASLGTGGSSPLHF; cdr3_nt: TGTGCCAGCCTCGGGACAGGGGGATCTTCACCCCTCCACTTT
clone_size: .; j_call: TRBJ2-7; v_call: TRBV27; d_call: TRBD1; cdr3_aa: CASSLGQGPYEQYF; cdr3_nt: TGTGCCAGCAGTCTTGGACAGGGGCCCTACGAGCAGTACTTC
clone_size: .; j_call: TRBJ1-1; v_call: TRBV18; d_call: TRBD1; cdr3_aa: CASSPDRDMNTEAFF; cdr3_nt: TGTGCCAGCTCACCGGACAGGGACATGAACACTGAAGCTTTCTTT
clone_size: .; j_call: TRBJ2-5; v_call: TRBV6-9; d_call: TRBD1; cdr3_aa: CASRPGTGQETQYF; cdr3_nt: TGTGCCAGCAGACCCGGGACAGGGCAAGAGACCCAGTACTTC
clone_size: .; j_call: TRBJ2-7; v_call: TRBV5-1; d_call: .; cdr3_aa: CASSPRDRVYEQYF; cdr3_nt: TGCGCCAGCAGCCCGCGGGACAGAGTCTACGAGCAGTACTTC
clone_size: .; j_call: TRBJ1-2; v_call: TRBV27; d_call: TRBD1; cdr3_aa: CASSRTGFEGVGYTF; cdr3_nt: TGTGCCAGCAGTCGGACAGGGTTTGAAGGGGTTGGCTACACCTTC
clone_size: .; j_call: TRBJ2-7; v_call: TRBV30; d_call: .; cdr3_aa: CAWSGGGPYFSYEQYF; cdr3_nt: TGTGCCTGGAGTGGGGGAGGCCCCTACTTCTCCTACGAGCAGTACTTC
clone_size: once; j_call: TRBJ2-7; v_call: TRBV18; d_call: .; cdr3_aa: CASSPPASAAYEQYF; cdr3_nt: TGTGCCAGCTCACCACCAGCTAGCGCCGCCTACGAGCAGTACTTC
clone_size: .; j_call: TRBJ2-2; v_call: TRBV19; d_call: .; cdr3_aa: CASSIRRSGELFF; cdr3_nt: TGTGCCAGTAGTATTAGAAGATCCGGGGAGCTGTTTTTT
clone_size: .; j_call: TRBJ1-1; v_call: TRBV6-6; d_call: .; cdr3_aa: CASRPKGGTEAFF; cdr3_nt: TGTGCCAGCAGGCCCAAGGGCGGGACTGAAGCTTTCTTT
clone_size: .; j_call: TRBJ1-4; v_call: TRBV15; d_call: .; cdr3_aa: CATSTGGDLGKLFF; cdr3_nt: TGTGCCACCAGCACCGGGGGGGACCTCGGAAAACTGTTTTTT
clone_size: .; j_call: TRBJ2-1; v_call: TRBV7-9; d_call: TRBD1; cdr3_aa: CASSLVRAGGAGWDEQFF; cdr3_nt: TGTGCCAGCAGCTTAGTAAGGGCAGGGGGCGCCGGTTGGGATGAGCAGTTCTTC
clone_size: .; j_call: TRBJ2-1; v_call: TRBV5-5; d_call: .; cdr3_aa: CASSLGRVYEQFF; cdr3_nt: TGTGCCAGCAGCTTGGGCAGGGTTTATGAGCAGTTCTTC
clone_size: once; j_call: TRBJ2-3; v_call: TRBV27; d_call: TRBD1; cdr3_aa: CASSLWTGAKDTQYF; cdr3_nt: TGTGCCAGCAGTTTATGGACAGGGGCGAAAGATACGCAGTATTTT
clone_size: few; j_call: TRBJ1-1; v_call: TRBV29-1; d_call: .; cdr3_aa: CSETGYGTEAFF; cdr3_nt: TGCAGCGAAACAGGGTACGGCACTGAAGCTTTCTTT
clone_size: .; j_call: TRBJ1-3; v_call: TRBV2; d_call: TRBD1; cdr3_aa: CASTSTGSSGNTIYF; cdr3_nt: TGTGCCAGCACGTCGACAGGGAGCTCTGGAAACACCATATATTTT
clone_size: .; j_call: TRBJ1-2; v_call: TRBV29-1; d_call: .; cdr3_aa: CSVDFQRDGYTF; cdr3_nt: TGCAGCGTTGATTTCCAGCGAGATGGCTACACCTTC
clone_size: .; j_call: TRBJ2-7; v_call: TRBV19; d_call: .; cdr3_aa: CASSPTGIIYEQYF; cdr3_nt: TGTGCCAGTAGTCCGACAGGAATAATTTACGAGCAGTACTTC
clone_size: .; j_call: TRBJ2-7; v_call: TRBV6-1; d_call: .; cdr3_aa: CAISEKNRPYEQYF; cdr3_nt: TGTGCCATCAGTGAGAAGAACAGGCCCTACGAGCAGTACTTC
clone_size: .; j_call: TRBJ2-7; v_call: TRBV30; d_call: TRBD1; cdr3_aa: CASTQTGSSYEQYF; cdr3_nt: TGTGCCTCCACCCAGACAGGGAGCTCCTACGAGCAGTACTTC
clone_size: .; j_call: TRBJ2-2; v_call: TRBV28; d_call: .; cdr3_aa: CASSPTGAGELFF; cdr3_nt: TGTGCCAGCAGTCCCACCGGGGCCGGGGAGCTGTTTTTT
clone_size: .; j_call: TRBJ1-1; v_call: TRBV5-5; d_call: .; cdr3_aa: CASSLGAGRTTEAFF; cdr3_nt: TGTGCCAGCAGCTTGGGAGCAGGGAGGACCACTGAAGCTTTCTTT
clone_size: .; j_call: TRBJ1-2; v_call: TRBV19; d_call: TRBD1; cdr3_aa: CASSSWDRVQRGYTF; cdr3_nt: TGTGCCAGTAGCTCATGGGACAGGGTACAGCGTGGCTACACCTTC
clone_size: .; j_call: TRBJ2-6; v_call: TRBV6-5; d_call: .; cdr3_aa: CAAQGTGANVLTF; cdr3_nt: TGTGCCGCACAGGGTACTGGGGCCAACGTCCTGACTTTC
clone_size: .; j_call: TRBJ1-2; v_call: TRBV19; d_call: TRBD1; cdr3_aa: CASTPGQGASYGYTF; cdr3_nt: TGTGCCAGTACCCCGGGACAGGGGGCTTCCTATGGCTACACCTTC
clone_size: .; j_call: TRBJ2-1; v_call: TRBV5-5; d_call: .; cdr3_aa: CASSLAAGTGSYNEQFF; cdr3_nt: TGTGCCAGCAGCTTGGCCGCGGGGACCGGCTCCTACAATGAGCAGTTCTTC
clone_size: .; j_call: TRBJ2-7; v_call: TRBV11-2; d_call: .; cdr3_aa: CASSLDRFYEQYF; cdr3_nt: TGTGCCAGCAGCTTAGACAGGTTCTACGAGCAGTACTTC
clone_size: .; j_call: TRBJ2-7; v_call: TRBV7-9; d_call: .; cdr3_aa: CASSYSSDEQYF; cdr3_nt: TGTGCCAGCAGCTACTCTAGCGACGAGCAGTACTTC
clone_size: .; j_call: TRBJ1-4; v_call: TRBV11-2; d_call: .; cdr3_aa: CASSPNRVSREKLFF; cdr3_nt: TGTGCCAGCAGCCCGAACAGGGTCTCAAGAGAAAAACTGTTTTTT
clone_size: .; j_call: TRBJ1-5; v_call: TRBV4-1; d_call: .; cdr3_aa: CASSQEFDQPQHF; cdr3_nt: TGCGCCAGCAGCCAAGAGTTCGATCAGCCCCAGCATTTT
clone_size: .; j_call: TRBJ2-5; v_call: TRBV27; d_call: TRBD1; cdr3_aa: CASSFRGQQETQYF; cdr3_nt: TGTGCCAGCAGTTTCAGGGGGCAGCAAGAGACCCAGTACTTC
clone_size: once; j_call: TRBJ2-2; v_call: TRBV6-1; d_call: .; cdr3_aa: CASSEASFTGELFF; cdr3_nt: TGTGCCAGCAGTGAAGCGAGTTTCACCGGGGAGCTGTTTTTT
clone_size: .; j_call: TRBJ2-5; v_call: TRBV10-2; d_call: TRBD1; cdr3_aa: CASSEGQGWSQETQYF; cdr3_nt: TGCGCCAGCAGTGAGGGACAGGGATGGAGTCAAGAGACCCAGTACTTC
clone_size: .; j_call: TRBJ2-1; v_call: TRBV14; d_call: TRBD2; cdr3_aa: CASSQRGRLAGVKDEQFF; cdr3_nt: TGTGCCAGCAGCCAACGGGGCCGACTAGCGGGAGTTAAGGATGAGCAGTTCTTC